Included here is one T cell receptor (beta chain) sequence, with context. V gave up 4 bases and J gave up 7 bases, with 16 bases separating them. Germline CDR1 GTSNPN, CDR2 SVGIG (reference sequence). CDR3 length: 14 amino acids. This record comes from a study of blood T cell repertoires in COVID-19. Study information: Italy, Spain and the United States were the sources of the convalescent and acute COVID-19 samples.

Per the original data handling: Scientists estimated how many nucleated cells there were by amplifying reference gene primers. TCRdb keeps only in-frame clones here, not all; method: immunoSEQ multiplex PCR. The DNA gave D and trimming, while V, J and clone size come from that table. The table includes about 260,000 clones, 80% to 90% detected once. The clonotype originates from a woman aged 40 to 49 who had recovered from COVID-19. The chain combines TRBV30 with TRBJ1-4; perhaps TRBD1 as D (5 bases). The sample comprised peripheral blood. The CDR3 nucleotides read TGTGCCTGGAATCGTAGGGGTTATGGTGAAAAACTGTTTTTT. It specifies CAWNRRGYGEKLFF.